This TCR beta chain is from a study of shared clonotypes between healthy human individuals. Overall study context: A couple of women and three men aged 18 to 49 served as donors.

A note on this clone: Its antigen remains unknown.

Repertoires were generated with immunoSEQ multiplex PCR, while TCRdb's copy carries only in-frame clones and drops some. The sample lists some 1,600,000 clones; 95% to 99% were seen once. Findings and caveats of the study: A limitation of the genetic and exposure-history diversity represented arose from few donors.

Germline V gene lookup returns CDR1 SGHNT and CDR2 YYREEE (reference sequence). V was clipped by 1 base and J by 2 bases; unmatched bases: 4. The CDR3 runs 15 residues. The rearrangement links TRBV5-4 to TRBJ2-3; 7 bases agree with TRBD2. This receptor was taken from a man aged 25 to 40 in good health. The source material was naive CD4+ T cells sorted from blood. Indicated subset: CD45RA+ positively selected. CDR3 DNA sequence: TGTGCCAGCAGCTTGCTGGCGGGAGTCACAGATACGCAGTATTTT. As protein: CASSLLAGVTDTQYF.